Detailed here is one TCR beta chain. Antigen specificity is unknown. Other DNA sequences of this sample code for an identical CDR3. This entry belongs to a study of beta chain features in type 1 diabetes. Trimming took off 0 bases at V and 2 bases at J, with 8 bases between the two ends. CDR3 length: 14 amino acids. The germline CDR1 and CDR2 sequences are KGHSH and LQKENI. Study observations and caveats: VDJ junctions from patients with type 1 diabetes contained fewer insertions and more deletions. A closer apparent resemblance between naive, central memory and Treg TCRB repertoires was seen in patients than in healthy donors.

In total, each donor contributed a single heparinised blood draw that averaged about 120 mL. Cells sorted by CD45RO/CCR7/CD25/CD127/CD95/CD27 comprised CD4+ naive, central memory, regulatory and stem cell-like memory cells. Every bit of the isolated RNA underwent reverse transcription, so sequencing read expressed TCRB transcripts. Clones were sequenced by immunoSEQ multiplex PCR, and TCRdb holds only the in-frame ones, with some missing. The table lists under 500,000 clones, approximately 28% of them singletons. J is TRBJ2-7 and V is TRBV18; D is unresolved. The sequence derives from a man aged 18 to 29 in good health. Sequencing was done on a sample of naive CD4+ T cells from blood. CDR3 amino acids: CASSPPAGPYEQYF. As DNA, the CDR3 is TGTGCCAGCTCACCACCGGCCGGACCCTACGAGCAGTACTTC.